One TCR beta chain is described in this entry. PCR employed 60 Vbeta and 13 Jbeta primers. The protocol was immunoSEQ multiplex PCR, while the TCRdb copy is restricted to in-frame clones and leaves out a portion. Of roughly 290,000 clones in the sample, over 85% were seen once. This sample is drawn from a study of cytomegalovirus exposure and HLA in healthy donors. Whole-study context: Drawn from HLA-typed donors, approximately 85 million unique TCRs were held in an early data release.

The CDR3 sequence is 15 residues long. The junction had 7 bases not matched to a gene; V was cut back by 5 bases and J by 5 bases. From germline, CDR1 is MNHNY and CDR2 SVGAGI (reference sequence). This sequence was found in a young woman in good health and CMV-seronegative. Sequencing used PBMCs. This chain uses TRBV6-6 with TRBJ2-5; TRBD2 matches at 11 bases. The CDR3 DNA is TGTGCCAGCAGTCGACTAGCGGGGCTCGTGGAGACCCAGTACTTC. Amino acids: CASSRLAGLVETQYF.